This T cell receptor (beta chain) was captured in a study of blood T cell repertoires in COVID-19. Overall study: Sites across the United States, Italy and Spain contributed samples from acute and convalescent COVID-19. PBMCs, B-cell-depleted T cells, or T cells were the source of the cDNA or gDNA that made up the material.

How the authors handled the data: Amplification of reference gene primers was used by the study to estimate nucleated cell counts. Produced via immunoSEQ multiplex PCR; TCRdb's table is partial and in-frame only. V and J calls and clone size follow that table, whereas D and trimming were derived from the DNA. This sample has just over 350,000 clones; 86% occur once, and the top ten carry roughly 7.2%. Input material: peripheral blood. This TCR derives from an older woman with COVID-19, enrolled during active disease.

CDR3 in DNA: TGTGCCAGCAGCTACCAACAGGGTTTCACTGAAGCTTTCTTT. Translated, it gives CASSYQQGFTEAFF. The chain uses TRBV11-2 and TRBJ1-1, with D perhaps TRBD1 (6 bases). Trimming stripped 4 bases from V and 4 bases from J, with 13 bases between. The CDR3 runs to 14 residues. CDR1 SGHAT and CDR2 FQNNGV come from the germline V gene.